The source of this T cell receptor (beta chain) is a study of T cell repertoires in cytomegalovirus infection. Whole-study context: In public TCR beta signatures, there were indications of both CMV infection and matching HLA type.

This CDR3 contains 15 residues. CDR1 is SSHAT and CDR2 is FNYEAQ in the germline V gene (reference sequence). The sample holds many counts of this clonotype. One junction end disagrees with the germline gene, perhaps due to a read error. MiXCR was run by TCRdb on the reads, yielding one entry per CDR3 protein. Here the sample spans a few hundred thousand distinct CDR3 sequences, 17% being singletons. Sample: CD8+ T cells from PBMCs. This receptor was obtained from a human donor in good health (CMV status not recorded). Some clones in this sample may be carry-over from other donors' samples. The genes are TRBV7-7 and TRBJ2-2, with D possibly matching TRBD1 (5 bases). The CDR3 is CASSWGPQNTGELFF. CDR3 DNA sequence: TGTGCTAGCAGCTGGGGCCCACAGAACACCGGGGAGCTGTTTTTT.